The 25 T cell receptor beta chains below were found in one sample sequenced in a study of blood T cell repertoires in COVID-19 (dated by TCRdb to 2020 to 2022). The receptor library was made with the immunoSEQ multiplex PCR assay. TCRdb re-hosts the immuneACCESS table, in-frame sequences only. Its copies lack some clones; in the studies checked, an unresolved V gene accounts for under half of them, and the cause for the rest is not known. In this sample the table shows a few hundred thousand clones, roughly 86% of which occur a single time. The ten top clones hold 7.8% of the sample. Material: peripheral blood. These receptors originate from a woman aged 50 to 60 who had recovered from COVID-19.

V is TRBV7-8 and J is TRBJ1-2; TRBD1 is a possible D gene (6 bases). Trimming shortened V by 2 bases and J by 6 bases, and 16 bases separated the two germline ends. The CDR3 sequence is 15 residues long. Germline V gene sequence: CDR1 SGHVS, CDR2 FQNEAQ. The CDR3: CASSLTQGKRDGYTF. The CDR3 nucleotides are TGTGCCAGCAGCTTAACTCAGGGGAAAAGGGATGGCTACACCTTC.

The chain couples TRBV29-1 to TRBJ2-7; possible D gene TRBD1, 6 bases. With 1 base removed from V and 6 bases from J, the gap between germline ends came to 19 bases. CDR3 size: 15 residues. CDR1 and CDR2 from the germline V gene are SQVTM and ANQGSEA. CDR3 coding DNA: TGCAGCGTTGAAGCTGGCAGGGGACGGGCAATCGAGCAGTACTTC. Its translation is CSVEAGRGRAIEQYF.

This chain connects TRBV12-3 or TRBV12-4 to TRBJ1-2, with a weak D call TRBD1 (5 bases). Trimming removed 8 bases from V and 4 bases from J, with 14 bases in between. The CDR3 extends over 13 amino acids. The CDR3 DNA reads TGTGCCAGCCGACGTGGGGCCAGCTATGGCTACACCTTC. This sequence encodes CASRRGASYGYTF.

Worth noting for this clone: This could be a read error, since a much larger clone is one nucleotide away. This chain joins TRBV11-2 and TRBJ1-1; possibly TRBD1 for D (5 bases). Trimming cost V 5 bases and J 0 bases, with 7 bases left between them. CDR3 length equals 13 residues. Germline V gene lookup returns CDR1 SGHAT and CDR2 FQNNGV. DNA of the CDR3: TGTGCCAGCAGCCCGACAGTGAACACTGAAGCTTTCTTT. It encodes CASSPTVNTEAFF.

A few counts support this clone. V usage is TRBV7-2 and J usage is TRBJ2-2; 9 bases line up with TRBD2. The CDR3 has 14 residues. The junction had 4 bases not matched to a gene; V was cut back by 3 bases and J by 8 bases. Germline CDR1 SGHTA, CDR2 FQGNSA. CDR3 protein: CASSLTSGGGELFF. CDR3 bases: TGTGCCAGCAGCTTGACTAGCGGCGGAGGGGAGCTGTTTTTT.

The V call is TRBV5-1, the J call TRBJ2-1, with D possibly matching TRBD2 (5 bases). Germline CDR1 is SGHRS and CDR2 is YFSETQ. The CDR3 extends over 13 amino acids. The germline V and J ends were trimmed by 4 bases and 5 bases, with 10 bases remaining between them. The CDR3: CASSDVLDNEQFF. CDR3 DNA sequence: TGCGCCAGCAGCGACGTACTAGACAATGAGCAGTTCTTC.

This chain links TRBV7-2 with TRBJ2-3; unclear D gene. The CDR3 extends over 13 amino acids. The V end was cut by 4 bases, the J end by 3 bases, with 8 bases between. Germline lookup yields CDR1 SGHTA and CDR2 FQGNSA. In nucleotides, the CDR3 is TGTGCCAGCAGCTACCCCGGGACAGATACGCAGTATTTT. As protein: CASSYPGTDTQYF.

V usage is TRBV5-1 and J usage is TRBJ1-1, with 7 bases identical to TRBD1. The J segment lost 8 bases and the V segment lost 0 bases, leaving 4 bases of the junction unmatched. The germline gives CDR1 SGHRS, CDR2 YFSETQ. The CDR3 covers 13 residues. The CDR3, as DNA: TGCGCCAGCAGCTTGGCCGGGACAGCAGAAGCTTTCTTT. This gives the protein CASSLAGTAEAFF. Using reference TRBV5-1 and TRBJ1-1 for the parts outside the CDR3, the full variable domain is KAGVTQTPRYLIKTRGQQVTLSCSPISGHRSVSWYQQTPGQGLQFLFEYFSETQRNKGNFPGRFSGRQFSNSRSEMNVSTLELGDSALYLCASSLAGTAEAFFGQGTRLTVV.

Notes on this clone: The germline gene is not matched at one end of the junction; a read error may be the cause. V usage is TRBV2 and J usage is TRBJ1-4; tentative D call: TRBD1 (5 bases). Looked up from germline, CDR1 is SNHLY and CDR2 is FYNNEI. The CDR3 is made up of 13 amino acids. The CDR3 coding sequence is TGTGCCAGCAGTGTGGCAGGGAATGGAAAACTGTTTTTT. Translated, it gives CASSVAGNGKLFF.

The V gene is TRBV6-6, the J gene TRBJ1-2, with D unresolved. From germline, CDR1 is MNHNY and CDR2 SVGAGI (reference sequence). The CDR3 runs to 14 residues. The V end was cut by 1 base, the J end by 8 bases, with 14 bases between. CDR3 nucleotides: TGTGCCAGCAGTTACTTGACGGGGAACGGCGGCTACACCTTC. Protein sequence: CASSYLTGNGGYTF.

V and J are TRBV7-6 and TRBJ1-1; tentative D call: TRBD1 (6 bases). The length of the CDR3 is 14 residues. V was pared by 5 bases and J by 3 bases, with 13 bases between. CDR1 is SGHVS and CDR2 is FNYEAQ in the germline V gene. The CDR3 protein is CASSRQAGDTEAFF. DNA of the CDR3: TGTGCCAGCAGCAGACAGGCGGGGGACACTGAAGCTTTCTTT.

This chain connects TRBV7-9 to TRBJ2-1; 9 nucleotides line up with TRBD2. Germline CDR1 is SEHNR and CDR2 is FQNEAQ (reference sequence). This CDR3 is 16 amino acids long. The junction had 6 bases not matched to a gene; V was cut back by 2 bases and J by 4 bases. CDR3 coding DNA: TGTGCCAGCAGCTTAACGGGTAGCGGGAGTTACAATGAGCAGTTCTTC. This translates into CASSLTGSGSYNEQFF.

The V gene is TRBV30, the J gene TRBJ1-2; 8 nucleotides match TRBD1. The V gene's germline CDR1 is GTSNPN and CDR2 SVGIG (reference sequence). The CDR3 runs to 17 residues. V trimming: 2 bases; J trimming: 6 bases; junction bases outside the gene matches: 17. CDR3 DNA: TGTGCCTGGAGTCCCCTGAGTGGCAGGGGGCTTAGAAATGGCTACACCTTC. It yields the protein CAWSPLSGRGLRNGYTF.

This chain uses TRBV11-2 with TRBJ2-7; weak D call: TRBD1 (5 bases). This CDR3 is built from 13 residues. Trimming removed 0 bases from V and 5 bases from J, with 8 bases in between. Germline CDR1 reads SGHAT; CDR2 reads FQNNGV. The CDR3 sequence is CASSLDRVNEQYF. The DNA of the CDR3 is TGTGCCAGCAGCTTAGACAGGGTGAACGAGCAGTACTTC.

This sequence joins TRBV19 and TRBJ1-1, with TRBD1 matching over 10 bases. The CDR3 spans 15 residues. Trimming took 4 bases from V and 6 from J; bases not matched to a gene: 8. Germline CDR1 LNHDA, CDR2 SQIVND (reference sequence). The DNA of the CDR3 is TGTGCCAGTAGTACCAGGGACAGGGGTGAACCTGAAGCTTTCTTT. Encoded protein: CASSTRDRGEPEAFF.

As for this clone: Other DNA sequences in this sample translate to the same CDR3. The V call is TRBV5-4, the J call TRBJ2-3, with 14 bases matching TRBD2. This CDR3 region has 17 residues. The ends lost 4 bases at V and 0 bases at J; junction bases unmatched: 4. The V gene's germline CDR1 is SGHNT and CDR2 YYREEE (reference sequence). The CDR3, as DNA: TGTGCCAGCAGCCCTGGACTAGCGGGGGGAAGCACAGATACGCAGTATTTT. Translating gives CASSPGLAGGSTDTQYF. The complete variable domain, with remaining parts taken from reference TRBV5-4 and TRBJ2-3, reads ETGVTQSPTHLIKTRGQQVTLRCSSQSGHNTVSWYQQALGQGPQFIFQYYREEENGRGNFPPRFSGLQFPNYSSELNVNALELDDSALYLCASSPGLAGGSTDTQYFGPGTRLTVL.

The chain is built from TRBV6-5 and TRBJ2-4, with 7 bases lining up with TRBD1. J lost 2 bases, V lost 11 bases, and 9 bases had no gene match. Looked up from germline, CDR1 is MNHEY and CDR2 is SVGAGI. This CDR3 is built from 14 residues. CDR3 nucleotides: TGTGCCGGGGACAAGGGACAGTCCAAAAACATTCAGTACTTC. As protein: CAGDKGQSKNIQYF.

The V call is TRBV23-1, the J call TRBJ2-2; the match to TRBD1 covers 8 bases. TRBV23-1 is classed as an ORF, of uncertain function. CDR3 length: 16 residues. V lost 3 bases, J lost 7 bases, and 10 bases stayed unmatched. The chain's CDR3 is CASSQPGGAGVGELFF. CDR3 nucleotide sequence: TGCGCCAGCAGTCAGCCAGGGGGCGCCGGTGTCGGGGAGCTGTTTTTT.

The chain is built from TRBV3-1 (or the pseudogene TRBV3-2) and TRBJ1-1; D unclear. Deletions cut 4 bases from V and 0 bases from J, with 6 bases between. CDR1 LGHDT and CDR2 YNNKEL come from the germline V gene (reference sequence). This CDR3 region has 13 residues. CDR3 protein: CASSPDMNTEAFF. The CDR3 nucleotides read TGTGCCAGCAGCCCCGACATGAACACTGAAGCTTTCTTT.

V and J are TRBV27 and TRBJ2-2; a weak D match, TRBD1 (6 bases). The length of the CDR3 is 15 residues. The V end was cut by 2 bases, the J end by 2 bases, with 9 bases between. Looked up from germline, CDR1 is MNHEY and CDR2 is SMNVEV (reference sequence). This CDR3 is CASSLTGLNTGELFF. The CDR3 coding sequence is TGTGCCAGCAGTTTAACAGGGTTAAACACCGGGGAGCTGTTTTTT.

This clone turned up a few times. The chain has TRBV2 and TRBJ1-5; D is ambiguous. Trimming took off 2 bases at V and 7 bases at J, with 12 bases between the two ends. CDR3 length: 14 amino acids. The germline V gene has CDR1 SNHLY and CDR2 FYNNEI. The CDR3 DNA follows: TGTGCCAGCAGTGAATTCATGGGAGGCCAGCCCCAGCATTTT. This sequence encodes CASSEFMGGQPQHF.

This chain links TRBV4-1 with TRBJ1-2, with 12 bases fitting TRBD1. Germline lookup yields CDR1 MGHRA and CDR2 YSYEKL. With 1 base clipped from V and 8 bases from J, the junction kept 8 bases outside the gene matches. The CDR3 is 16 residues long. The CDR3 region has the DNA TGCGCCAGCAGCCAAGTTTTTGGGACAGGGGGCTCCGGCTACACCTTC. Translating gives CASSQVFGTGGSGYTF.

With regard to this clone: This specimen includes other DNA sequences encoding the same CDR3. The chain combines TRBV30 with TRBJ2-7; 13 bases agree with TRBD2. With 1 base clipped from V and 3 bases from J, the junction kept 3 bases outside the gene matches. The CDR3 is 15 amino acids. Germline assignment: CDR1 GTSNPN and CDR2 SVGIG (reference sequence). CDR3 nucleotide sequence: TGTGCCTGGAGTGCAGGACTAGCGGGAGTCTACGAGCAGTACTTC. Protein product: CAWSAGLAGVYEQYF.

This chain links TRBV2 with TRBJ1-5; 10 positions agree with TRBD1. The CDR3 is 13 residues long. With 9 bases clipped from V and 6 bases from J, the junction kept 5 bases outside the gene matches. Germline CDR1 reads SNHLY; CDR2 reads FYNNEI. The CDR3 reads CASTGQGGQPQHF. The DNA of the CDR3 is TGTGCCAGTACCGGACAGGGGGGTCAGCCCCAGCATTTT.

This chain connects TRBV7-8 to TRBJ1-2; possibly TRBD1 for D (6 bases). The CDR3 spans 14 residues. Germline CDR1 reads SGHVS; CDR2 reads FQNEAQ. The V end lost 2 bases, the J end lost 3 bases, and 10 bases lay between the germline ends. The CDR3 DNA reads as TGTGCCAGCAGCTTACTAGGGGGGGACTATGGCTACACCTTC. It specifies CASSLLGGDYGYTF.